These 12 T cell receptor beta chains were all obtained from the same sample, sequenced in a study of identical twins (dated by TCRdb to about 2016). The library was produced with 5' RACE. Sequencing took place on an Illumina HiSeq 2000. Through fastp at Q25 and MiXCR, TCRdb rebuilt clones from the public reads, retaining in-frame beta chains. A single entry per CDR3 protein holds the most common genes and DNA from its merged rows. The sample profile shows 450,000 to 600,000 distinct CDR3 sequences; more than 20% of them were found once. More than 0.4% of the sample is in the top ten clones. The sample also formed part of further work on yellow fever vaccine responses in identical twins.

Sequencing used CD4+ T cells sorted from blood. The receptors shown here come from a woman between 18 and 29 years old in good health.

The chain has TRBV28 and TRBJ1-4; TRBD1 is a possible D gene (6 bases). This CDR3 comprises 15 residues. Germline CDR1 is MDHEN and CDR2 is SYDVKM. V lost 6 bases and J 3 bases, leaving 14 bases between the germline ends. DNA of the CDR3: TGTGCCAGCAGACAGGGTGGGACACCTAATGAAAAACTGTTTTTT. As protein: CASRQGGTPNEKLFF.

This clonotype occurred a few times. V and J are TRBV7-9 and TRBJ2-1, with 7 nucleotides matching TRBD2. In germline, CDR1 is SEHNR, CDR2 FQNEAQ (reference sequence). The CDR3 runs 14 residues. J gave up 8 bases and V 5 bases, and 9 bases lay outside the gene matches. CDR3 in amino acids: CASSTGLGNDEQFF. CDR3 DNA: TGTGCCAGCAGCACTGGACTAGGTAACGATGAGCAGTTCTTC.

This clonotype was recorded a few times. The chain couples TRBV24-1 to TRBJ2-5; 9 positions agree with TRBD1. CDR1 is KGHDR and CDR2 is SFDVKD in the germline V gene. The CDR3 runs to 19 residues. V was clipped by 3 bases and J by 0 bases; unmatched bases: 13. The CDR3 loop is CATSDNERTGTGNQETQYF. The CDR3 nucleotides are TGTGCCACCAGTGATAACGAACGCACCGGGACAGGGAACCAAGAGACCCAGTACTTC.

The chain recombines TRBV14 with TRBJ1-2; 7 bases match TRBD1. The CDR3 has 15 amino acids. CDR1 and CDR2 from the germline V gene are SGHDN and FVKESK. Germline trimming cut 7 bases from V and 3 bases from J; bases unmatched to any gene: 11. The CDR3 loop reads CASTLGGTSDYGYTF. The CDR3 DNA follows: TGTGCCAGCACCTTAGGGGGCACGTCGGACTATGGCTACACCTTC. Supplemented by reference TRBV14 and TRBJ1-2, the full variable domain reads EAGVTQFPSHSVIEKGQTVTLRCDPISGHDNLYWYRRVMGKEIKFLLHFVKESKQDESGMPNNRFLAERTGGTYSTLKVQPAELEDSGVYFCASTLGGTSDYGYTFGSGTRLTVV.

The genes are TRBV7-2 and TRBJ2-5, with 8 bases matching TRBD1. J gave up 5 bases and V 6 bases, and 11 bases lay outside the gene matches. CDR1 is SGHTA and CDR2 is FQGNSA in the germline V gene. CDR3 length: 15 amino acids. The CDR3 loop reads CASRGWTGSMETQYF. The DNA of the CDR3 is TGTGCCAGCAGGGGATGGACAGGGAGTATGGAGACCCAGTACTTC.

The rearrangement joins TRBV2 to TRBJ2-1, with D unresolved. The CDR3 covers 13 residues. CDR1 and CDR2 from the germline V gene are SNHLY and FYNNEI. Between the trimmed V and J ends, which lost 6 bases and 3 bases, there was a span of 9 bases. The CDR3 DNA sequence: TGTGCCAGCAGGCGATGGGGCTACAATGAGCAGTTCTTC. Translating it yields CASRRWGYNEQFF.

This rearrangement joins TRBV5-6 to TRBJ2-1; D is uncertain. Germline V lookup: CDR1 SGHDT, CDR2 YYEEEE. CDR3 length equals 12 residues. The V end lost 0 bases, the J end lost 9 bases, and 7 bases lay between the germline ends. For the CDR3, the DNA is TGTGCCAGCAGCTTGGGTCTGATTGAGCAGTTCTTC. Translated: CASSLGLIEQFF.

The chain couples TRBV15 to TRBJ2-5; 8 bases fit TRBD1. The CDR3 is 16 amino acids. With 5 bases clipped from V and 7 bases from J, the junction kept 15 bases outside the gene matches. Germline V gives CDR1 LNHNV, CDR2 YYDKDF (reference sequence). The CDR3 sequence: CATSGQGSGAWRTQYF. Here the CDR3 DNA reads TGTGCCACCAGCGGACAGGGTTCGGGAGCTTGGAGGACCCAGTACTTC.

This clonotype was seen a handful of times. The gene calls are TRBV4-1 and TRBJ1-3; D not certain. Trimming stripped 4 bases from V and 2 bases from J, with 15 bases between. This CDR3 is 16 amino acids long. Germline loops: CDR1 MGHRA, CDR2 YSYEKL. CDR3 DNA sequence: TGCGCCAGCAGCCGAGACCCAATTCTGGCTGGAAACACCATATATTTT. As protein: CASSRDPILAGNTIYF.

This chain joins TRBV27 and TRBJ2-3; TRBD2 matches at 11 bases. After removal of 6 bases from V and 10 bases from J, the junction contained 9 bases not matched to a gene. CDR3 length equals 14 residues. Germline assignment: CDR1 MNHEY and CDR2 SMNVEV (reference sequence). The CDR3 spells CASSSTSGGFPQYF. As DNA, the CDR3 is TGTGCCAGCAGCAGCACTAGCGGGGGATTCCCGCAGTATTTT.

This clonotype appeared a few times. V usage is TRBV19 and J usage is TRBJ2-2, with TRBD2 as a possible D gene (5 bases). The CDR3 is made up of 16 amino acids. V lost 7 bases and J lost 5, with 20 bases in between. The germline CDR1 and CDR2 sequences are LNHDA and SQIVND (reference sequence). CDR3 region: CASTISRGSPTGELFF. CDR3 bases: TGTGCCAGTACTATCAGTCGGGGTTCGCCTACCGGGGAGCTGTTTTTT.

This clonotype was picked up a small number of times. The CDR3 is CATWTAKNTEAFF. The CDR3 nucleotides read TGTGCCACGTGGACAGCGAAGAACACTGAAGCTTTCTTT. The rearrangement links TRBV2 to TRBJ1-1, with D perhaps matching TRBD1 (6 bases). Per the germline V gene, CDR1 is SNHLY and CDR2 is FYNNEI. The V and J ends lost 10 bases and 1 base respectively, with 13 bases between them. The CDR3 has 13 amino acids. The full variable domain, its missing parts supplied by reference TRBV2 and TRBJ1-1, is EPEVTQTPSHQVTQMGQEVILRCVPISNHLYFYWYRQILGQKVEFLVSFYNNEISEKSEIFDDQFSVERPDGSNFTLKIRSTKLEDSAMYFCATWTAKNTEAFFGQGTRLTVV.